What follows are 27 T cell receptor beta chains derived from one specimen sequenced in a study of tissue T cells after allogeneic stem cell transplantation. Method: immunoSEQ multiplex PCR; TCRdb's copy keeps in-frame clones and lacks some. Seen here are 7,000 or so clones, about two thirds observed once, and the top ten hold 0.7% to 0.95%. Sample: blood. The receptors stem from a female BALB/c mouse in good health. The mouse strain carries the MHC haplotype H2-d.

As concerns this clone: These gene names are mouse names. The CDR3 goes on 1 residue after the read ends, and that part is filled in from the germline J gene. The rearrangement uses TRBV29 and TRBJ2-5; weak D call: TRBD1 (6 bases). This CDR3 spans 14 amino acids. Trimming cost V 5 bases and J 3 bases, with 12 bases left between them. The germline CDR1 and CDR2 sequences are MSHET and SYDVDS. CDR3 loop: CASSQGTKQDTQYF. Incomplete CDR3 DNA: TGTGCTAGCAGTCAAGGGACAAAACAAGACACCCAGTAC. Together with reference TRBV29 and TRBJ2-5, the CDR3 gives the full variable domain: DMKVTQMPRYLIKRMGENVLLECGQDMSHETMYWYRQDPGLGLQLIYISYDVDSNSEGDIPKGYRVSRKKREHFSLILDSAKTNQTSVYFCASSQGTKQDTQYFGPGTRLLVL.

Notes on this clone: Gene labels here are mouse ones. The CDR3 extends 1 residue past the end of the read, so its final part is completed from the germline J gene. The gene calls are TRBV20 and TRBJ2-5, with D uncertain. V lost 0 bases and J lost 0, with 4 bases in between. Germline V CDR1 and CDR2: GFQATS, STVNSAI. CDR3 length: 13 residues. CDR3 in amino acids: CGARDQNQDTQYF. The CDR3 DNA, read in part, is TGTGGTGCTAGGGACCAAAACCAAGACACCCAGTAC.

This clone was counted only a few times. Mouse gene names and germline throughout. The CDR3 bases that were read are TGTGCCAGCGGTGAGGCGGGGTATGCTGAGCAGTTC. This gives the protein CASGEAGYAEQF. The complete CDR3 sequence is CASGEAGYAEQFF. This chain connects TRBV13-2 to TRBJ2-1; D uncertain. The CDR3 extends 1 residue past the end of the read, so its final part is completed from the germline J gene. This CDR3 is built from 13 residues. V lost 2 bases and J 4 bases, leaving 7 bases between the germline ends. The V gene's germline CDR1 is NNHNN and CDR2 SYGAGS (reference sequence).

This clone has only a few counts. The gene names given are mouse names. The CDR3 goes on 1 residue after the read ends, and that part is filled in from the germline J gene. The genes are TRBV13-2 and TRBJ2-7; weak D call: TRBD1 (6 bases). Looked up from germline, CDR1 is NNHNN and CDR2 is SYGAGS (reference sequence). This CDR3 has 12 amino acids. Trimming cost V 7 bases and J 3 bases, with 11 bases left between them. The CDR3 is CASRHRDYEQYF. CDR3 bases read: TGTGCCAGCAGACACAGGGACTATGAACAGTAC.

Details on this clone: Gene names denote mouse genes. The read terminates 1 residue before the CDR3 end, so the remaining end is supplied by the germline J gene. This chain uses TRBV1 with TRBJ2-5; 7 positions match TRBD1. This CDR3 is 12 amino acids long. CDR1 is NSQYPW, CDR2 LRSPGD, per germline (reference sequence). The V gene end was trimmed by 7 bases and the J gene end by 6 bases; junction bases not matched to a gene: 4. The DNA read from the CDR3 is TGCACCTGCAACAGGGGCGGGGACACCCAGTAC. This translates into CTCNRGGDTQY. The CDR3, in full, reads CTCNRGGDTQYF.

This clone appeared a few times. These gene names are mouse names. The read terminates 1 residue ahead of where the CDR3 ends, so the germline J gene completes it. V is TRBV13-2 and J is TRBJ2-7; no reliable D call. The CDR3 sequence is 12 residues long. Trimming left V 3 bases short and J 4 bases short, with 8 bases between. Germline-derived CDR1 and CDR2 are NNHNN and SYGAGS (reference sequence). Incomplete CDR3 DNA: TGTGCCAGCGGTGTTGGGCAGTATGAACAGTAC. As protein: CASGVGQYEQY. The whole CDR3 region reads CASGVGQYEQYF.

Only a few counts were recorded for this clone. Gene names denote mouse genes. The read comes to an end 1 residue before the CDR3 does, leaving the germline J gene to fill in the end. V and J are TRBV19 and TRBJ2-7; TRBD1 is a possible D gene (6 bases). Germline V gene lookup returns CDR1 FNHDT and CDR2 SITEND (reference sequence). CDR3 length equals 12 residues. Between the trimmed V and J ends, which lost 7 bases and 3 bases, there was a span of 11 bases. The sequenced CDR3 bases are TGTGCCAGCTCTCCCAGGGGCTATGAACAGTAC. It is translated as CASSPRGYEQY. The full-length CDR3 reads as CASSPRGYEQYF.

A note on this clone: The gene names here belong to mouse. The sequenced CDR3 bases are TGTGCCAGCAGCCAAGAGCCTGGGGGGGCGCGTCAAAACACCTTGTAC. Translating it yields CASSQEPGGARQNTLY. The whole CDR3 region reads CASSQEPGGARQNTLYF. This sequence joins TRBV2 and TRBJ2-4; the match to TRBD2 covers 10 bases. The read stops 1 residue short of the end of the CDR3; the missing end is completed from the germline J gene. The CDR3 is 17 residues long. J was trimmed by 1 base and V by 0 bases; bases with no gene match: 4. Germline lookup yields CDR1 LGHNA and CDR2 YSYQKL.

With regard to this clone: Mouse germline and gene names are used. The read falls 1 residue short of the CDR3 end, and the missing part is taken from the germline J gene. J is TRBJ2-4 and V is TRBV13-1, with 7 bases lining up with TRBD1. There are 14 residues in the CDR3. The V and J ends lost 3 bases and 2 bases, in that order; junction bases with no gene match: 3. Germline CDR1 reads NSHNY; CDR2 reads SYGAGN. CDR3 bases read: TGTGCCAGCAGTGCAACAGGGGCTCAAAACACCTTGTAC. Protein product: CASSATGAQNTLY. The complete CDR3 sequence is CASSATGAQNTLYF.

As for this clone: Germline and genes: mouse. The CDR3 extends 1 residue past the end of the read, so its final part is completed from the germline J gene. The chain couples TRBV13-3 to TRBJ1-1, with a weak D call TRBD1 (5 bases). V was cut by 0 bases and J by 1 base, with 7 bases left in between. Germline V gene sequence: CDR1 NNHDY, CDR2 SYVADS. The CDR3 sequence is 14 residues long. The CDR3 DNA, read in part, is TGTGCCAGCAGTGATGGGACAAAAAACACAGAAGTCTTC. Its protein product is CASSDGTKNTEVF. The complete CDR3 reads CASSDGTKNTEVFF.

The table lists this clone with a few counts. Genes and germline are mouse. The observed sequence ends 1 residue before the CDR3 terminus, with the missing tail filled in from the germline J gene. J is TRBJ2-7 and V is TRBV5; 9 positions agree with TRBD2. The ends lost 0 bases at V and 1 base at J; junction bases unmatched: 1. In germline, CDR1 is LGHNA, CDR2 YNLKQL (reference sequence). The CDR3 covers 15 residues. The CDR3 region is CASSQDWGGSYEQYF. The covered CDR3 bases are TGTGCCAGCAGCCAAGACTGGGGGGGGTCCTATGAACAGTAC.

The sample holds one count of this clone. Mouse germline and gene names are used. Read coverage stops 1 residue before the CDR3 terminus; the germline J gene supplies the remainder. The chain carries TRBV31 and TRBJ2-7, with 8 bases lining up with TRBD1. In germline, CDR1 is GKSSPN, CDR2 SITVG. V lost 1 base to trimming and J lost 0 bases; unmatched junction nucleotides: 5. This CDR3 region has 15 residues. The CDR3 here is CAWSRRGTGSYEQYF. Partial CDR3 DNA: TGTGCCTGGAGTCGACGGGGGACAGGCTCCTATGAACAGTAC.

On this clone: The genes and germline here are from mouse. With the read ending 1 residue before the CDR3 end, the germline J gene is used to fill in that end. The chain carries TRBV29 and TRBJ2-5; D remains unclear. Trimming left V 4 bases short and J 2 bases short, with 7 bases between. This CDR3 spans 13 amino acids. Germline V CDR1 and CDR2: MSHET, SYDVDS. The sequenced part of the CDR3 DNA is TGTGCTAGCAGTTCTAGGATCCAAGACACCCAGTAC. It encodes CASSSRIQDTQY. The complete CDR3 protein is CASSSRIQDTQYF.

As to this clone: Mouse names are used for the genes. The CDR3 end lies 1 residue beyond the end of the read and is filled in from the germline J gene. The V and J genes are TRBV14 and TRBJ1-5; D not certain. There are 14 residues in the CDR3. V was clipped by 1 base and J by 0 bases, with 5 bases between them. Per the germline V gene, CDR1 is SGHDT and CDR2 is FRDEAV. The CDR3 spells CASSFQNNNQAPLF. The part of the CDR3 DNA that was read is TGTGCCAGCAGTTTCCAGAATAACAACCAGGCTCCGCTT.

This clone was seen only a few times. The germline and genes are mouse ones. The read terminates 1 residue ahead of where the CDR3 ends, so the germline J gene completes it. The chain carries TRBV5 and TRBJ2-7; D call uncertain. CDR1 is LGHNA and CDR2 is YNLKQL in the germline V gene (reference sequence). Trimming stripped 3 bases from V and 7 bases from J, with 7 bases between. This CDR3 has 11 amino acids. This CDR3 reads CASSQGWEQYF. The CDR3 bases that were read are TGTGCCAGCAGCCAGGGGTGGGAACAGTAC.

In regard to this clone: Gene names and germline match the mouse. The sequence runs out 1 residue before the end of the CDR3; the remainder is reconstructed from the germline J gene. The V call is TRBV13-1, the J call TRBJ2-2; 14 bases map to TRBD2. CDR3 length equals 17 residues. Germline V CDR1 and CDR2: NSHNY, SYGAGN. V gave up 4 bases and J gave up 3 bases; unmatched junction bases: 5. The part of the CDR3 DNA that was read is TGTGCCAGCAGTAGGGACTGGGGGGGCGCGGACACCGGGCAGCTCTAC. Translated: CASSRDWGGADTGQLY. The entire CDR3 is CASSRDWGGADTGQLYF.

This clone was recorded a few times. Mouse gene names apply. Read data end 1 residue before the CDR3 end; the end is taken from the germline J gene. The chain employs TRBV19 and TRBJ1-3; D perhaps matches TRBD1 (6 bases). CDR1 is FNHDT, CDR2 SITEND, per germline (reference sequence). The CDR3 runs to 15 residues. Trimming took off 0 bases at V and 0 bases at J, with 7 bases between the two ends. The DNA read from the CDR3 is TGTGCCAGCAGTATAGGGGGGCCTTCTGGAAATACGCTCTAT. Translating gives CASSIGGPSGNTLY. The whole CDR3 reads CASSIGGPSGNTLYF.

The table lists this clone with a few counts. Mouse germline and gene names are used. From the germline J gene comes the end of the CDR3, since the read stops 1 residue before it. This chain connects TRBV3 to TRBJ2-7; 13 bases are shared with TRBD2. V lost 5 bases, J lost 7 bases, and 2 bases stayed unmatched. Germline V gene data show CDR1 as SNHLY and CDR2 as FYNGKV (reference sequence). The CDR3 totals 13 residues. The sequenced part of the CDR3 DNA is TGTGCCAGCAGCCGGGACTGGGGGGGAGAACAGTAC. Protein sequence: CASSRDWGGEQY. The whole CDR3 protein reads CASSRDWGGEQYF.

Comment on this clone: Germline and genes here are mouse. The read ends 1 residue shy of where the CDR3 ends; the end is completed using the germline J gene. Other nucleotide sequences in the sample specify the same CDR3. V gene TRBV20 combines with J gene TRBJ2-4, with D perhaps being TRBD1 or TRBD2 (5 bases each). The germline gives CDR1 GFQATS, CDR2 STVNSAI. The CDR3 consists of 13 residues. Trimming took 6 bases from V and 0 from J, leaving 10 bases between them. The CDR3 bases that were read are TGTGGTGCCCGAGGGACGAGTCAAAACACCTTGTAC. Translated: CGARGTSQNTLY. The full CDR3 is CGARGTSQNTLYF.

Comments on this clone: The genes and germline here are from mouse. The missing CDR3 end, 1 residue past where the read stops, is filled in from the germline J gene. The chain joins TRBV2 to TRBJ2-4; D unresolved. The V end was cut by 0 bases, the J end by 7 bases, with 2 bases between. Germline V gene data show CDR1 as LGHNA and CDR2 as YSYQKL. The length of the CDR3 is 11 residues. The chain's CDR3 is CASSQDYTLYF. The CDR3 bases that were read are TGTGCCAGCAGCCAAGATTACACCTTGTAC.

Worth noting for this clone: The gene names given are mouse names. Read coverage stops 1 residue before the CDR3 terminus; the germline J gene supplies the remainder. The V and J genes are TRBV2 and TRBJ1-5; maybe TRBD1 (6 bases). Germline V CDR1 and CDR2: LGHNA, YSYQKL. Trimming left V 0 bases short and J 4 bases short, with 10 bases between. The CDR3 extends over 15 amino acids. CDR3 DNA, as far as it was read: TGTGCCAGCAGCCAAGAGGGGGCGCGGAACCAGGCTCCGCTT. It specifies CASSQEGARNQAPL. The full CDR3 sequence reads CASSQEGARNQAPLF.

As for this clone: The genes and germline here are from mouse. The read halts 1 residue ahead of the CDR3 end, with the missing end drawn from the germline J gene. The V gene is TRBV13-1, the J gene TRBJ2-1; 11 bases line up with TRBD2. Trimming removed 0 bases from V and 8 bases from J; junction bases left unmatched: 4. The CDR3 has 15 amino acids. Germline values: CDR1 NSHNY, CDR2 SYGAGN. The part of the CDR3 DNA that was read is TGTGCCAGCAGTGATGCAAGACTGGGGGGGTCTGAGCAGTTC. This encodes CASSDARLGGSEQF. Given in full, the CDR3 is CASSDARLGGSEQFF.

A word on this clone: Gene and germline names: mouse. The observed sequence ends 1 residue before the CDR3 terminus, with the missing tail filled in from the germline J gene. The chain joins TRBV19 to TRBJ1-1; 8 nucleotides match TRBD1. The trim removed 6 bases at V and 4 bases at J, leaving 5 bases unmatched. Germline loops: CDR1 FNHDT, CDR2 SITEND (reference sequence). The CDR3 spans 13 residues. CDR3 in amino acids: CASKDRVGTEVFF. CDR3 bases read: TGTGCCAGCAAGGACAGGGTGGGCACAGAAGTCTTC.

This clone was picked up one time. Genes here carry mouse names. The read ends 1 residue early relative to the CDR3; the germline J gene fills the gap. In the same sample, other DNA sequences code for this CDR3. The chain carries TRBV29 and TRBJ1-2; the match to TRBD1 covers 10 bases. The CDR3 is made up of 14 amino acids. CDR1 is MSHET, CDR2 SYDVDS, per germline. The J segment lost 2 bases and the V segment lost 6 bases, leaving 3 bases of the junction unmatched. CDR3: CASSPGQGNSDYTF. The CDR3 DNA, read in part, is TGTGCTAGCAGCCCGGGACAGGGGAACTCCGACTACACC.

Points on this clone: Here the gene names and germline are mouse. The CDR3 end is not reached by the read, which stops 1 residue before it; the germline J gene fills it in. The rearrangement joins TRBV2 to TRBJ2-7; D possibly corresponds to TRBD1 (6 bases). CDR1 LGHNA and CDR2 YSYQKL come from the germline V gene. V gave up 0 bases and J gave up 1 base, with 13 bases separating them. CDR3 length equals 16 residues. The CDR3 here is CASSQDLGQGSYEQYF. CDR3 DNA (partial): TGTGCCAGCAGCCAAGATTTGGGCCAGGGGTCCTATGAACAGTAC.

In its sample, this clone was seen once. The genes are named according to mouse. CDR3 DNA (partial): TGTGCCAGCAGCTCCGGGACAGGGACAAACACCGGGCAGCTCTAC. This sequence encodes CASSSGTGTNTGQLY. The full CDR3 reads CASSSGTGTNTGQLYF. This rearrangement joins TRBV14 to TRBJ2-2; 9 nucleotides line up with TRBD1. The read ends 1 residue shy of where the CDR3 ends; the end is completed using the germline J gene. CDR3 length: 16 amino acids. Trimming removed 5 bases from V and 0 bases from J; junction bases left unmatched: 5. Germline V gene lookup returns CDR1 SGHDT and CDR2 FRDEAV.

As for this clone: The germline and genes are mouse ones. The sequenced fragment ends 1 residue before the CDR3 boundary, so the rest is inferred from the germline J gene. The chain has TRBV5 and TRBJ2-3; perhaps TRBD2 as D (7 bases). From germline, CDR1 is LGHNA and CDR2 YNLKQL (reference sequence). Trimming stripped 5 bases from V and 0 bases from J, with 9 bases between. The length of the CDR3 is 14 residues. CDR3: CASSRGGSAETLYF. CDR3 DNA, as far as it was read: TGTGCCAGCAGCAGGGGGGGTAGTGCAGAAACGCTGTAT.